This TCR beta chain was documented in a study of blood T cell repertoires in COVID-19. Study context: PBMCs, B-cell-depleted T cells, or T cells provided the cDNA or gDNA that made up the material.

Per the authors' pipeline: Researchers report that nucleated cell counts were estimated from reference gene primer amplification. Profiling relied on immunoSEQ multiplex PCR, and the TCRdb table lists in-frame clones only, not all of them. From that table come the V and J calls and clone size; the DNA was used to work out D and trimming. This table has approximately 210,000 clones, around 90% appearing once. The CDR3 is 16 amino acids. Living in 24 US areas, the participants were between 18 and 89 years of age. Clinical history reported by participants formed the basis on which cohorts were assigned.

This TCR derives from a woman between 25 and 40 years old who had recovered from COVID-19. The sequenced sample consisted of PBMCs or T cells enriched from blood (not recorded which). The chain recombines TRBV21-1 with TRBJ1-1; the table assigns TRBD1, which was not confirmed against the DNA. TRBV21-1 is reported as a pseudogene. CDR3 sequence: CASSKAERQLNTEAFF. The CDR3 region has the DNA TGTGCCAGCAGCAAAGCTGAGAGACAGCTGAACACTGAAGCTTTCTTT.